This T cell receptor (beta chain) was captured in a study of T cell repertoires and HLA-DP antigens. Study background: In vitro CD4+ alloreactivity was against HeLa-presented HLA-DP. Study conclusions and caveats: Previously undetected clones averaged 36.3% and 50.6% against the two alleles respectively.

For pre-culture CD4+ samples, the target was around 200,000 T cell genomes. Produced via immunoSEQ multiplex PCR; TCRdb's table is partial and in-frame only. The sample has about 73,000 clones, 80% seen once; the top ten hold about 1.6%. Worth noting for this clone: Its target is not known.

Sequencing was carried out using CD4+ T cells from PBMCs. This sequence was found in a man between 60 and 70 years old in good health and CMV-seronegative.

Here the CDR3 DNA reads TGTGCCTGGGACCACCGGGGGTATGGCTACACCTTC. Translation: CAWDHRGYGYTF. This chain links TRBV30 with TRBJ1-2; maybe TRBD1 (5 bases). Germline loops: CDR1 GTSNPN, CDR2 SVGIG (reference sequence). Trimming removed 5 bases at V and 5 bases at J, with 12 bases between. The CDR3 runs to 12 residues.